Listed below are T cell receptor beta chains from one sample, sequenced in a study of shared clonotypes between healthy human individuals. Profiling relied on immunoSEQ multiplex PCR, and the TCRdb table lists in-frame clones only, not all of them. The table lists fewer than 600,000 clones, 75% to 85% of them singletons. The sequencing sample was made of PBMCs. The source of these receptors is a woman in her 40s in good health. Some clones in this sample may be carry-over from other donors' samples. Both conserved end residues are part of each CDR3. The order of the fields is D gene, clone size, V gene, J gene, CDR3 DNA, CDR3 protein. A D gene is named only where the DNA matches it firmly. Clone size appears in some rows only: once, few, many, or a class for an expanded clone.

>TRBD1|once|TRBV10-3|TRBJ2-7
TGTGCCATCAGTGAGTTGGCTAGGACAGGGATCGACGAGCAGTACTTC
CAISELARTGIDEQYF
>TRBD1|NA|TRBV7-2|TRBJ2-3
TGTGCCAGCAGCCCCGACAGGGGGATAGATACGCAGTATTTT
CASSPDRGIDTQYF
>TRBD1|many|TRBV7-9|TRBJ2-7
TGTGCCAGCAGCTGGACAGGCGAGCAGTACTTC
CASSWTGEQYF
>TRBD1|NA|TRBV28|TRBJ2-3
TGTGCCAGCAGCTCGGGACAGGACACAGATACGCAGTATTTT
CASSSGQDTDTQYF
>NA|NA|TRBV30|TRBJ1-3
TGTGCCTGGAGTGTACGGGGTGGAAACACCATATATTTT
CAWSVRGGNTIYF
>NA|NA|TRBV11-2|TRBJ2-2
TGTGCCAGCAGCTTCCAACCCTCCGCGAACACCGGGGAGCTGTTTTTT
CASSFQPSANTGELFF
>NA|once|TRBV4-3|TRBJ2-3
TGCGCCAGCAGCCAAGATCCGGTTGGGGGCACAGATACGCAGTATTTT
CASSQDPVGGTDTQYF
>NA|NA|TRBV2|TRBJ2-3
TGTGCCAGCAGCTCGACTAGAGGTGGCACAGATACGCAGTATTTT
CASSSTRGGTDTQYF
>NA|NA|TRBV10-3|TRBJ1-2
TGTGCCATCAGTGAGTTGGTCATAGACGGCTACACCTTC
CAISELVIDGYTF
>NA|NA|TRBV7-3|TRBJ2-7
TGTGCCAGCAGCTTAGGGCCATCCTACGAGCAGTACTTC
CASSLGPSYEQYF
>NA|few|TRBV5-4|TRBJ2-7
TGTGCCAGCAGCCGTGACGCGGGCCGCGTCGAGGAGCAGTACTTC
CASSRDAGRVEEQYF
>TRBD1|NA|TRBV2|TRBJ2-1
TGTGCCAGCAGTACTCCGGGACAGGGTCTCCGGGAGCAGTTCTTC
CASSTPGQGLREQFF
>TRBD1|NA|TRBV29-1|TRBJ1-1
TGCAGCGTCACGACAGGGGGCGCAGACACTGAAGCTTTCTTT
CSVTTGGADTEAFF
>TRBD2|NA|TRBV6-6|TRBJ2-1
TGTGCCAGCAAAGTAGCGGGAGACTCTTACAATGAGCAGTTCTTC
CASKVAGDSYNEQFF
>NA|NA|TRBV28|TRBJ2-4
TGTGCCAGCAGCAAATCAGGGGGGGACATTCAGTACTTC
CASSKSGGDIQYF
>TRBD2|NA|TRBV19|TRBJ2-7
TGTGCCAGTAGTATCTCAGCGGGAGGAATCTCCTACGAGCAGTACTTC
CASSISAGGISYEQYF
>NA|NA|TRBV2|TRBJ1-1
TGTGCCAGCAGCGTCTCGGGTCAGGGGGCTTTCTTT
CASSVSGQGAFF
>TRBD1|NA|TRBV11-2|TRBJ2-5
TGTGCCAGCAGCAATCTTGCAGGGGGAGTGGGGACCCAGTACTTC
CASSNLAGGVGTQYF
>NA|NA|TRBV28|TRBJ2-2
TGTGCCAGCAGTTTTCCCGCTTTTGGTGGGTTCACCGGGGAGCTGTTTTTT
CASSFPAFGGFTGELFF
>TRBD2|NA|TRBV18|TRBJ2-1
TGTGCCAGCTCACCACCAGTTGGGACTAGCGGGAGTAACGAGCAGTTCTTC
CASSPPVGTSGSNEQFF
>TRBD2|NA|TRBV4-1|TRBJ2-7
TGCGCCAGCAGCCAAGAACGTCTAGCGGGGCACCACGAGCAGTACTTC
CASSQERLAGHHEQYF
>NA|NA|TRBV28|TRBJ1-2
TGTGCCAGCAGTTTCCTGGACAAATCATATGGCTACACCTTC
CASSFLDKSYGYTF
>NA|NA|TRBV19|TRBJ2-3
TGTGCCAGTAGTTGGAGTGCAGATACGCAGTATTTT
CASSWSADTQYF
>TRBD2|NA|TRBV10-3|TRBJ2-7
TGTGCCATCATGGGGGGAGGGGAGAGGGGCGAGCAGTACTTC
CAIMGGGERGEQYF
>NA|NA|TRBV7-9|TRBJ1-4
TGTGCCAGCAGCTTAGGGGCGGAGAATGAAAAACTGTTTTTT
CASSLGAENEKLFF
>TRBD1|NA|TRBV30|TRBJ2-1
TGTGCCTGGAGTACACGACAGGGGGGTGTCTACAATGAGCAGTTCTTC
CAWSTRQGGVYNEQFF
>TRBD1|NA|TRBV5-1|TRBJ2-2
TGCGCCAGCAGCGACCAAGGACAGGGTCGGACCGGGGAGCTGTTTTTT
CASSDQGQGRTGELFF
>TRBD2|NA|TRBV28|TRBJ2-6
TGTGCCAGCAGTTTATTGGGGCTGCGGGAGAAAGCTGGGGCCAACGTCCTGACTTTC
CASSLLGLREKAGANVLTF
>NA|few|TRBV29-1|TRBJ1-1
TGCAGCGTTGAGGTGGGGCGGGGCACTGAAGCTTTCTTT
CSVEVGRGTEAFF
>TRBD2|NA|TRBV4-2|TRBJ2-2
TGTGCCAGCAGCCAGGTAGCGGGAGTGACGGGCACCGGGGAGCTGTTTTTT
CASSQVAGVTGTGELFF